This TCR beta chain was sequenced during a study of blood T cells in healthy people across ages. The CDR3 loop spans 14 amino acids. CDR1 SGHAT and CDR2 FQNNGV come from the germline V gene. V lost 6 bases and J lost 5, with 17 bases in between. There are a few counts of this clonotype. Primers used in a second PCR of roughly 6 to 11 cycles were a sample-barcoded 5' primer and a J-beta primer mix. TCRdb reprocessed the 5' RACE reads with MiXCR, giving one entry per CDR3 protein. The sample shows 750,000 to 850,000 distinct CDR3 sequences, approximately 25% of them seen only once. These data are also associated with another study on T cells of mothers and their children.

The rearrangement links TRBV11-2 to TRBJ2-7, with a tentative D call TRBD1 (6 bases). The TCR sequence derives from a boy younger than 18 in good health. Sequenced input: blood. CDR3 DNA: TGTGCCAGCAGATCAAATACAGGGTTGCACGAGCAGTACTTC. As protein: CASRSNTGLHEQYF.